The 15 T cell receptor beta chains given below trace back to one sample, sequenced in a study of T cells in Graves' hyperthyroidism and ophthalmopathy. The investigators amplified TCR beta CDR3 regions from RNA transcripts. Using the HTBI primer set, a first-round RT-PCR was run on the TCR CDR3. A single record per CDR3 protein comes from TCRdb applying MiXCR to the multiplex PCR reads. The sample lists fewer than 550,000 distinct CDR3 sequences; about 15% were seen once. The sequenced sample consisted of blood. The receptors were sampled from a young woman with Graves' hyperthyroidism.

This clonotype came up many times. V is TRBV5-5 and J is TRBJ2-7, with D unclear. V gave up 2 bases and J gave up 6 bases, with 12 bases separating them. From germline, CDR1 is SGHKS and CDR2 YYEKEE (reference sequence). CDR3 length: 13 amino acids. The CDR3 DNA sequence: TGTGCCAGCAGCTTCCTTACCTTGAGCGAGCAGTACTTC. Translating it yields CASSFLTLSEQYF. Supplemented by reference TRBV5-5 and TRBJ2-7, the full variable domain reads DAGVTQSPTHLIKTRGQQVTLRCSPISGHKSVSWYQQVLGQGPQFIFQYYEKEERGRGNFPDRFSARQFPNYSSELNVNALLLGDSALYLCASSFLTLSEQYFGPGTRLTVT.

This clonotype was observed a handful of times. The genes are TRBV27 and TRBJ2-3, with 7 bases aligning to TRBD2. V dropped 3 bases and J dropped 0; count of bases not matched to a gene: 3. Germline loops: CDR1 MNHEY, CDR2 SMNVEV (reference sequence). This CDR3 is 15 amino acids long. This chain's CDR3 is CASSFQRESTDTQYF. The CDR3 region has the DNA TGTGCCAGCAGTTTCCAGCGGGAAAGCACAGATACGCAGTATTTT.

This clonotype was counted ten times or more. This chain uses TRBV6-6 with TRBJ2-7; 11 bases agree with TRBD2. This CDR3 region has 16 residues. Germline V CDR1 and CDR2: MNHNY, SVGAGI (reference sequence). The V gene end was trimmed by 0 bases and the J gene end by 4 bases; junction bases not matched to a gene: 5. CDR3 sequence: CASSYSGTSGSYEQYF. In DNA form, the CDR3 reads TGTGCCAGCAGTTACTCCGGCACTAGCGGGAGTTACGAGCAGTACTTC.

This clonotype was recorded at least ten times. The V gene is TRBV5-1, the J gene TRBJ1-1; 7 bases align to TRBD1. CDR1 is SGHRS, CDR2 YFSETQ, per germline. The CDR3 has 15 residues. V shed 2 bases, J shed 4 bases, and the junction held 8 bases outside the gene matches. CDR3 sequence (DNA): TGCGCCAGCAGCTTTACAGGGGAGTCGGGCACTGAAGCTTTCTTT. This codes for CASSFTGESGTEAFF. The full variable domain, rest sourced from reference TRBV5-1 and TRBJ1-1, is KAGVTQTPRYLIKTRGQQVTLSCSPISGHRSVSWYQQTPGQGLQFLFEYFSETQRNKGNFPGRFSGRQFSNSRSEMNVSTLELGDSALYLCASSFTGESGTEAFFGQGTRLTVV.

The rearrangement joins TRBV4-1 to TRBJ1-5, with a weak D call TRBD1 (5 bases). The V gene's germline CDR1 is MGHRA and CDR2 YSYEKL. The V end was cut by 2 bases, the J end by 1 base, with 12 bases between. This CDR3 spans 16 amino acids. CDR3 sequence: CASSQPREGSNQPQHF. The CDR3 DNA follows: TGCGCCAGCAGCCAACCACGAGAGGGGAGCAATCAGCCCCAGCATTTT.

V is TRBV6-5 and J is TRBJ1-1; maybe TRBD1 (5 bases). The germline V gene encodes CDR1 MNHEY and CDR2 SVGAGI. The germline V and J ends were trimmed by 2 bases and 7 bases, with 11 bases remaining between them. The CDR3 sequence is 13 residues long. DNA for the CDR3: TGTGCCAGCAGTTACGGCTCGGGACGTGAAGCTTTCTTT. This translates into CASSYGSGREAFF.

This clonotype was seen repeatedly, ten times or more. The chain carries TRBV15 and TRBJ2-4, with D perhaps assigned TRBD1 or TRBD2 (6 bases each). Germline CDR1 is LNHNV and CDR2 is YYDKDF (reference sequence). The CDR3 is made up of 19 amino acids. V lost 0 bases, J lost 4 bases, and 22 bases lay in between. DNA of the CDR3: TGTGCCACCAGCAGAGACCTCAGTTCGGGGGCGATCATTAAAAACATTCAGTACTTC. It is translated as CATSRDLSSGAIIKNIQYF.

This clonotype has a handful of counts. The chain employs TRBV15 and TRBJ1-6; D possibly corresponds to TRBD1 (6 bases). V gave up 0 bases and J gave up 8 bases, with 11 bases separating them. The CDR3 is 15 amino acids. CDR1 is LNHNV, CDR2 YYDKDF, per germline (reference sequence). CDR3 protein: CATSREGRGDSPLHF. The DNA for the CDR3 is TGTGCCACCAGCAGAGAGGGCAGGGGAGATTCACCCCTCCACTTT.

With regard to this clonotype: This may come from a read error, since a much larger clone is one base off. Because it lacks the conserved phenylalanine or tryptophan at the end, this CDR3 is likely a read error. The chain employs TRBV12-3 or TRBV12-4 and TRBJ2-7; the D is unclear. The CDR3 totals 11 residues. V was shortened by 6 bases and J by 5 bases, with 8 bases between the two germline ends. The CDR3 DNA is TGTGCCAGCAGCCTGGGCCACGAGCAGTACCTC. It yields the protein CASSLGHEQYL.

This clonotype was observed a few times. It may be a read error: a sequence one base away is much more abundant. V usage is TRBV5-1 and J usage is TRBJ1-1; D is ambiguous. The germline V gene has CDR1 SGHRS and CDR2 YFSETQ. The CDR3 is 15 residues long. CDR3 DNA sequence: TGCGCCAGCAGCTGGAGGACGAACACGAACGCTGAAGCTTTCTTT. It specifies CASSWRTNTNAEAFF.

Concerning this clonotype: One end of the junction is discordant with germline, which a read error may explain. This chain joins TRBV20-1 and TRBJ2-2, with D possibly matching TRBD2 (6 bases). This CDR3 region has 14 residues. Germline CDR1 DFQATT, CDR2 SNEGSKA (reference sequence). The CDR3 region is CSARLAVNTGEPFF. The DNA for the CDR3 is TGCAGTGCTAGATTAGCGGTGAACACCGGGGAGCCGTTTTTT.

V gene TRBV11-3 combines with J gene TRBJ2-1, with 8 bases that match TRBD2. From germline, CDR1 is SGHNT and CDR2 YENEEA. The CDR3 is 14 residues long. The V and J ends lost 9 bases and 9 bases, in that order; junction bases with no gene match: 13. CDR3 bases: TGTGCCAGTAGTGGGGTAGCGGGGAGCGGTGAGCAGTTCTTC. Its protein product is CASSGVAGSGEQFF.

In this sample, this clonotype turned up a few times. The chain joins TRBV9 to TRBJ1-3; no firm D call. The V end was cut by 4 bases, the J end by 4 bases, with 15 bases between. The CDR3 extends over 15 amino acids. The germline CDR1 and CDR2 sequences are SGDLS and YYNGEE. CDR3 sequence (DNA): TGTGCCAGCAGCTTAAGTCGGGGAGGAGGAAACACCATATATTTT. Protein: CASSLSRGGGNTIYF.

This clonotype was recorded a few times. The chain joins TRBV10-3 to TRBJ2-3; TRBD2 matches at 9 bases. Trimming cost V 8 bases and J 4 bases; bases outside gene matches: 7. CDR1 is ENHRY and CDR2 is SYGVKD in the germline V gene. The CDR3 is 14 amino acids. CDR3 coding DNA: TGTGCCATCTTAGATGCGGGGGGGGCAGATACGCAGTATTTT. Its protein product is CAILDAGGADTQYF.

This sequence joins TRBV27 and TRBJ2-7, with TRBD2 matching over 8 bases. The CDR3 length is 14 residues. CDR1 is MNHEY and CDR2 is SMNVEV in the germline V gene (reference sequence). Trimming cost V 8 bases and J 6 bases; bases outside gene matches: 12. CDR3 DNA sequence: TGTGCCAGCTCCCACGGGGGGGGGGGCCGCGAGCAGTACTTC. Translating gives CASSHGGGGREQYF.